This T cell receptor beta chain was observed in a study of blood T cell repertoires in COVID-19. CDR1 MRHNA and CDR2 SNTAGT come from the germline V gene. This CDR3 has 15 amino acids. J lost 9 bases, V lost 6 bases, and 8 bases had no gene match. Profiling relied on immunoSEQ multiplex PCR, and the TCRdb table lists in-frame clones only, not all of them. The sample holds 350,000 to 450,000 clones, 70% to 90% seen once. The V call is TRBV6-4, the J call TRBJ2-1; 13 nucleotides align to TRBD2. The sample comprised PBMCs or T cells enriched from blood (not recorded which). The clonotype originates from a woman under 30 who had been exposed to COVID-19. CDR3 bases: TGTGCCAGCAGCGCTACTAGCGGGGGGGCAGGTGAGCAGTTCTTC. The encoded protein is CASSATSGGAGEQFF.